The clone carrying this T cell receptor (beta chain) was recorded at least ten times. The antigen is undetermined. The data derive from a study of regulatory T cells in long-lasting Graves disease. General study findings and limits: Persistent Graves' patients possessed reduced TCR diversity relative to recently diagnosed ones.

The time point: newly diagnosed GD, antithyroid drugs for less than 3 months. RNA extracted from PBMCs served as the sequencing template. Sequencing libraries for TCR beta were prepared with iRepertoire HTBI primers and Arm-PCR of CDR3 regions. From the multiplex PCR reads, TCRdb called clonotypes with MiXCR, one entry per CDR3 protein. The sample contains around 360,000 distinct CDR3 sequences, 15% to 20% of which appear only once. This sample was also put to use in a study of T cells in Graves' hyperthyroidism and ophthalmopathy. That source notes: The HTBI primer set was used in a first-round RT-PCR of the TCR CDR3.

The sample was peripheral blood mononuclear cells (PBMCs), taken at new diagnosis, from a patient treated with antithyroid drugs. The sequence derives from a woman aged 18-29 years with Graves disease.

The CDR3, as DNA: TGCAGTGCTAGAGATATGGGACATACACTCTACGAGCAGTACTTC. It codes for CSARDMGHTLYEQYF. The J gene is TRBJ2-7, the V gene TRBV20-1, with D perhaps matching TRBD1 (6 bases). The CDR3 totals 15 residues. With 0 bases removed from V and 3 bases from J, the gap between germline ends came to 15 bases. Looked up from germline, CDR1 is DFQATT and CDR2 is SNEGSKA (reference sequence).